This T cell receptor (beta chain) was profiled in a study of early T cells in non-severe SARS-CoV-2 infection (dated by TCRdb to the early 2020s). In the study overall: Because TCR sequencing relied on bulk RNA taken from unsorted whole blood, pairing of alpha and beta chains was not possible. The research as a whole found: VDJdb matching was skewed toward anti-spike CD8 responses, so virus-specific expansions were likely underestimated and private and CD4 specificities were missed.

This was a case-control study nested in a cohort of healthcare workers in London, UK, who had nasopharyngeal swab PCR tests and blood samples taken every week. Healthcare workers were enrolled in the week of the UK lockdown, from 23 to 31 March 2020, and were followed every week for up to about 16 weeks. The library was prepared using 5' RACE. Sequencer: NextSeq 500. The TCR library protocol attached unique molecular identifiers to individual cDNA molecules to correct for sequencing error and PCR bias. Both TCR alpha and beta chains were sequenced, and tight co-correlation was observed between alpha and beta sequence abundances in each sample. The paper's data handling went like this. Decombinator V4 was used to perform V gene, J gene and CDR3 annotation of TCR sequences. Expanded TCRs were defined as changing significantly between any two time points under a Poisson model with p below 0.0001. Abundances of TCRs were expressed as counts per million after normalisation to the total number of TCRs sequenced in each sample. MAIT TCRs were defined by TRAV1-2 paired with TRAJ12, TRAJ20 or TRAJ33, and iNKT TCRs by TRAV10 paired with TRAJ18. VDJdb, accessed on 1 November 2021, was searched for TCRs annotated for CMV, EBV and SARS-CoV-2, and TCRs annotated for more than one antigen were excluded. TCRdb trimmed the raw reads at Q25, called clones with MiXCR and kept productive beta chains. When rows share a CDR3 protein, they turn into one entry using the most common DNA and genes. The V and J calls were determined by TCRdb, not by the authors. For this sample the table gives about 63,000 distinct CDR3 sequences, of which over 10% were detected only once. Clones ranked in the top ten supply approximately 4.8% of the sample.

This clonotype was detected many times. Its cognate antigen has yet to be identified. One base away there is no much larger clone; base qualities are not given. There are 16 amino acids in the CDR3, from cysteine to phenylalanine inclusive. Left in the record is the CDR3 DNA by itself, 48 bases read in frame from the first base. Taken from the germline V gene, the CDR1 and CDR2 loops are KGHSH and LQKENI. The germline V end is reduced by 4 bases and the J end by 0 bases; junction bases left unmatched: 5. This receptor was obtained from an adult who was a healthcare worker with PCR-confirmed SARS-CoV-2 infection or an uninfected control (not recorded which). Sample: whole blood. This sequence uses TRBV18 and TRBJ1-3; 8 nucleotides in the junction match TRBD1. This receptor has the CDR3 CASSRQGSSSGNTIYF. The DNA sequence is TGTGCCAGCTCACGACAGGGGTCCTCCTCTGGAAACACCATATATTTT.